The 22 T cell receptor beta chains below come from one sample, sequenced in a study of blood T cell repertoires in COVID-19. Repertoires were generated with immunoSEQ multiplex PCR, while TCRdb's copy carries only in-frame clones and drops some. In the table there are 110,000 or so clones, 81% of which are singletons. The sample taken for sequencing was peripheral blood. These receptors all come from a woman between 65 and 79 years old with acute or convalescent COVID-19.

The chain links TRBV30 to TRBJ2-1; no clear D. The V and J ends lost 1 base and 5 bases respectively, with 9 bases between them. This CDR3 comprises 13 residues. Germline V CDR1 and CDR2: GTSNPN, SVGIG (reference sequence). The CDR3 DNA follows: TGTGCCTGGAGTGGAGGCGGAAACAATGAGCAGTTCTTC. As protein: CAWSGGGNNEQFF.

The CDR3 loop is CASSVSGSGSTISSYNEQFF. The CDR3 DNA follows: TGTGCCAGCAGTGTATCGGGTAGCGGGAGTACTATTAGCTCCTACAATGAGCAGTTCTTC. This rearrangement joins TRBV28 to TRBJ2-1; 9 nucleotides match TRBD2. CDR3 size: 20 residues. V was pared by 5 bases and J by 0 bases, with 17 bases of the junction left unmatched. Germline CDR1 is MDHEN and CDR2 is SYDVKM. The full variable domain, rest sourced from reference TRBV28 and TRBJ2-1, is DVKVTQSSRYLVKRTGEKVFLECVQDMDHENMFWYRQDPGLGLRLIYFSYDVKMKEKGDIPEGYSVSREKKERFSLILESASTNQTSMYLCASSVSGSGSTISSYNEQFFGPGTRLTVL.

This chain connects TRBV7-2 to TRBJ2-5; TRBD2 aligns across 9 bases. The CDR3 runs to 15 residues. The V and J ends lost 3 bases and 2 bases, in that order; junction bases with no gene match: 4. Looked up from germline, CDR1 is SGHTA and CDR2 is FQGNSA. The CDR3 loop is CASSFAGGVQETQYF. The CDR3 DNA is TGTGCCAGCAGCTTCGCGGGAGGGGTACAAGAGACCCAGTACTTC.

J is TRBJ2-1 and V is TRBV20-1; 7 bases are a match to TRBD2. Germline lookup yields CDR1 DFQATT and CDR2 SNEGSKA (reference sequence). Germline trimming cut 3 bases from V and 6 bases from J; bases unmatched to any gene: 8. The CDR3 extends over 14 amino acids. This CDR3 is CSASKGGSGNEQFF. The CDR3 DNA reads as TGCAGTGCTAGTAAGGGCGGGAGCGGCAATGAGCAGTTCTTC.

This clone was counted between two and nine times. This chain joins TRBV6-4 and TRBJ2-5; possibly TRBD1 for D (5 bases). From germline, CDR1 is MRHNA and CDR2 SNTAGT. The ends were cut back, 0 bases at V and 7 bases at J, with 15 bases in the middle. The CDR3 totals 15 residues. Here the CDR3 reads CASSDSGDLMGTQYF. In DNA, the CDR3 is TGTGCCAGCAGTGACTCAGGGGATTTGATGGGGACCCAGTACTTC.

This clone has just a few counts. The CDR3 loop is CASHPSGYTEAFF. The CDR3 DNA sequence: TGTGCCAGCCACCCCTCAGGGTACACTGAAGCTTTCTTT. The V call is TRBV7-4, the J call TRBJ1-1, with a weak D call TRBD1 (5 bases). V lost 8 bases to trimming and J lost 3 bases, with 13 bases between them. Germline V gene lookup returns CDR1 SGHVT and CDR2 SQSDAQ. CDR3 length: 13 residues.

V gene TRBV18 combines with J gene TRBJ1-3; D is uncertain. The length of the CDR3 is 14 residues. The V end was cut by 1 base, the J end by 0 bases, with 4 bases between. CDR1 KGHSH and CDR2 LQKENI come from the germline V gene. The CDR3, as DNA: TGTGCCAGCTCACCACGAGACTCTGGAAACACCATATATTTT. Its translation is CASSPRDSGNTIYF.

This chain uses TRBV10-2 with TRBJ1-1, with D unresolved. This CDR3 comprises 14 residues. Per the germline V gene, CDR1 is WSHSY and CDR2 is SAAADI. The V and J ends lost 8 bases and 1 base respectively, with 14 bases between them. DNA for the CDR3: TGCGCCAGCTACGATCTAAGGAGGAACACTGAAGCTTTCTTT. Translating gives CASYDLRRNTEAFF.

V gene TRBV30 combines with J gene TRBJ1-2; the match to TRBD1 covers 8 bases. Trimming took 5 bases from V and 6 from J; bases not matched to a gene: 8. The CDR3 has 13 amino acids. Germline lookup yields CDR1 GTSNPN and CDR2 SVGIG (reference sequence). CDR3 region: CAWSSDRGHGYTF. CDR3 bases: TGTGCCTGGTCCTCCGACAGGGGCCATGGCTACACCTTC.

With respect to this clone: Other DNA sequences in this sample translate to the same CDR3. This chain links TRBV4-3 with TRBJ2-2; 7 bases are a match to TRBD2. J lost 6 bases, V lost 0 bases, and 4 bases had no gene match. The V gene's germline CDR1 is LGHNA and CDR2 YSLEER. There are 15 residues in the CDR3. CDR3 amino acids: CASSQDEGGAGELFF. The DNA of the CDR3 is TGCGCCAGCAGCCAAGATGAGGGAGGGGCCGGGGAGCTGTTTTTT.

This chain connects TRBV9 to TRBJ2-1; tentative D call: TRBD1 (6 bases). The CDR3 covers 15 residues. V was shortened by 3 bases and J by 0 bases, with 10 bases between the two germline ends. Germline V gene sequence: CDR1 SGDLS, CDR2 YYNGEE. CDR3 nucleotides: TGTGCCAGCAGCGCGGACAGCAGCTCCTACAATGAGCAGTTCTTC. It specifies CASSADSSSYNEQFF.

V and J are TRBV24-1 and TRBJ2-1, with 7 bases aligning to TRBD2. The V and J ends lost 5 bases and 4 bases, in that order; junction bases with no gene match: 4. The CDR3 runs 14 residues. Germline V lookup: CDR1 KGHDR, CDR2 SFDVKD. CDR3 loop: CATSGPAGYNEQFF. CDR3 coding DNA: TGTGCCACCAGTGGGCCAGCGGGGTACAATGAGCAGTTCTTC.

The chain couples TRBV7-2 to TRBJ1-1; D not resolved. This CDR3 is 13 amino acids long. Germline CDR1 reads SGHTA; CDR2 reads FQGNSA. V was shortened by 3 bases and J by 3 bases, with 8 bases between the two germline ends. CDR3 residues: CASSFNIDTEAFF. As DNA, the CDR3 is TGTGCCAGCAGCTTTAACATCGACACTGAAGCTTTCTTT.

The V call is TRBV19, the J call TRBJ2-1; D is perhaps TRBD2 (5 bases). Germline V gene lookup returns CDR1 LNHDA and CDR2 SQIVND (reference sequence). CDR3 length equals 16 residues. V was clipped by 5 bases and J by 1 base, with 15 bases between them. The CDR3 is CASSYEGMPSYNEQFF. The CDR3 DNA follows: TGTGCCAGTAGTTATGAGGGTATGCCATCCTACAATGAGCAGTTCTTC.

V is TRBV28 and J is TRBJ1-2; a possible D gene is TRBD1 (6 bases). Trimming removed 5 bases at V and 3 bases at J, with 16 bases between. Germline V gene sequence: CDR1 MDHEN, CDR2 SYDVKM. This CDR3 region has 15 residues. As DNA, the CDR3 is TGTGCCAGCAGTCCGTCGGGGGGCCTTGACTATGGCTACACCTTC. It encodes CASSPSGGLDYGYTF.

This chain links TRBV4-3 with TRBJ2-7, with TRBD1 as a possible D gene (5 bases). Germline V CDR1 and CDR2: LGHNA, YSLEER. CDR3 length equals 15 residues. V lost 0 bases to trimming and J lost 2 bases, with 11 bases between them. DNA of the CDR3: TGCGCCAGCAGCCAAGATGCAGGGCTTACCTACGAGCAGTACTTC. Amino acids: CASSQDAGLTYEQYF.

V is TRBV18 and J is TRBJ1-3, with D possibly matching TRBD1 (6 bases). This CDR3 spans 16 amino acids. The germline V gene has CDR1 KGHSH and CDR2 LQKENI. Trimming took 0 bases from V and 4 from J, leaving 13 bases between them. The CDR3 DNA reads as TGTGCCAGCTCACCACCGATTACAGGGTACGGAAACACCATATATTTT. Translated: CASSPPITGYGNTIYF.

The V gene is TRBV10-3, the J gene TRBJ1-4; 9 positions match TRBD1. V shed 6 bases, J shed 4 bases, and the junction held 0 bases outside the gene matches. The CDR3 totals 13 residues. In germline, CDR1 is ENHRY, CDR2 SYGVKD. The CDR3, as DNA: TGTGCCATCAGGGGACAGGGTAATGAAAAACTGTTTTTT. Protein product: CAIRGQGNEKLFF.

V is TRBV3-1 (or the pseudogene TRBV3-2) and J is TRBJ2-1, with D uncertain. Germline V CDR1 and CDR2: LGHDT, YNNKEL (reference sequence). This CDR3 is 13 amino acids long. V dropped 4 bases and J dropped 5 bases, with 9 bases sitting between them. CDR3 residues: CASSLNNNNEQFF. The DNA for the CDR3 is TGTGCCAGCAGCCTGAACAACAACAATGAGCAGTTCTTC.

This rearrangement joins TRBV14 to TRBJ2-1; perhaps TRBD2 as D (6 bases). The V gene's germline CDR1 is SGHDN and CDR2 FVKESK. V shed 0 bases and J shed 12 bases, with 12 bases lying between them. The CDR3 has 13 amino acids. The CDR3 here is CASSQETFGGQFF. The CDR3 DNA is TGTGCCAGCAGCCAAGAAACCTTCGGGGGGCAGTTCTTC.

J is TRBJ2-1 and V is TRBV18; 9 positions agree with TRBD2. J lost 0 bases, V lost 0 bases, and 12 bases had no gene match. This CDR3 has 20 amino acids. Germline V gene sequence: CDR1 KGHSH, CDR2 LQKENI. Written as DNA, the CDR3 is TGTGCCAGCTCACCACCCCTACTAGCGGGTATTACCGGCTCCTACAATGAGCAGTTCTTC. It codes for CASSPPLLAGITGSYNEQFF.

This clone turned up a few times. The chain has TRBV30 and TRBJ1-1, with 8 bases fitting TRBD1. Trimming removed 5 bases from V and 7 bases from J; junction bases left unmatched: 3. The CDR3 runs to 11 residues. Germline-derived CDR1 and CDR2 are GTSNPN and SVGIG (reference sequence). The CDR3 reads CAWGDRLEAFF. Written as DNA, the CDR3 is TGTGCCTGGGGGGACAGGCTTGAAGCTTTCTTT.